This T cell receptor (beta chain) appears in the sequencing data of a study of blood T cells in healthy people across ages (dated by TCRdb to between 2014 and 2017). General notes on the study: In model experiments, template switching captured roughly one uniquely barcoded TCR beta cDNA molecule for every two T cells. The study measured age-related changes in TCR beta repertoire diversity using deep sequencing normalized with unique cDNA molecular identifiers. Four age groups were formed from the donors: young (average roughly 15 years), middle-aged (around 39), aged (about 68) and long-lived (less than 85). To avoid experimental bias, donors of different ages were spread randomly across the sequencing lanes. Two additional independent replicas of 1 million unique cDNA reads from the same blood draw were analyzed for two donors (one aged 18 to 30 and one aged 80 or older). Findings and caveats that apply to the study as a whole: Estimates of total diversity based on one million sequenced T cells were considered lower bounds and underestimates. As age increased, observed TCR beta diversity per million T cells dropped in a roughly linear way, and a significant reduction was already evident by age 40. Compared with the aged group, more naive CD4+ T cells, fewer expanded clones and increased TCR diversity were shown by the long-lived group, suggesting age selection. Because donor CMV infection status was unknown, age-related changes in expanded clonotypes were potentially confounded. Conclusive comparison of naive and antigen-experienced compartments was prevented by the profiling of bulk unsorted PBMCs. Observed TCR beta diversity correlated strongly with the percentage of naive T cells measured by flow cytometry.

The donors were some 36 Caucasian individuals from Russia, aged roughly 6 to 90 years, who were systemically healthy. Each donor gave 8 to 10 milliliters of peripheral blood, collected into EDTA-treated Vacutainer tubes. Ficoll-Paque density-gradient centrifugation was used to isolate PBMCs, with at least 6.5 million per sample. Trizol reagent was used to extract total RNA from PBMCs, with at least 6 micrograms per sample. Naive CD45RAhigh/CD27high T cell percentages were measured by flow cytometry on a PBMC aliquot from every donor. The method behind the library was 5' RACE. This sample was sequenced with an Illumina HiSeq 2500. A second PCR of about 6 to 12 cycles was performed with a sample-barcoded 5' primer and a J-beta primer mix. A template-switch 5' adaptor carrying 12 random nucleotides introduced a unique molecular identifier onto each TCR beta cDNA molecule. Each sample yielded at least 2.5 million CDR3-containing paired-end reads. All of the RNA was converted into first-strand cDNA using the Mint cDNA synthesis kit, with a TRBC-specific oligonucleotide serving as the primer. Following uracil-DNA glycosylase treatment, all cDNA underwent a first 18-cycle PCR with the universal primers M1SS and BC2_uni_R. The paper's processing steps were these. Each sample was normalized by randomly selecting 1 million high-quality reads, each carrying a distinct molecular identifier. Reads with shared molecular identifiers were discarded instead of being binned into consensus sequences. MiTCR, with a Q25 quality threshold and the strictest error-elimination algorithm, was used for CDR3 identification, clonotype clustering and error correction. Lower-bound total TCR beta diversity was estimated with a nonparametric unseen species model using Euler transformation. TCRdb reprocessed the public reads (quality trimming at Q25 with fastp, clone calling with MiXCR) and kept in-frame beta chains. One record per CDR3 amino acid sequence lists the most common genes and DNA. None of the V and J calls come from the authors' own analysis; TCRdb made them. For this sample there are 580,000 or so distinct CDR3 sequences; around 50% appear just once. The top ten clones comprise 20% to 25% of the sample.

CDR1 and CDR2, looked up from the germline V gene, are SGHTA and FQGTGA. V is pared back by 0 bases and J by 8 bases, with 8 bases lying between the germline termini. The CDR3 has 13 amino acids, counting the end cysteine and phenylalanine. The sequence is cut down to CDR3 DNA, 39 bases in frame from base 1. In this sample, this clonotype turned up a few times. Its antigen is not yet known. The input lacks base qualities; no much larger clone sits a single base away. This sequence was found in an elderly man in good health. Sequenced sample: blood. The chain links TRBV7-3 with TRBJ2-1; the D gene is not confidently resolved. The nucleotide sequence reads as follows: TGTGCCAGCAGCTTAACTCAGCACTATGAGCAGTTCTTC. It is translated as CASSLTQHYEQFF.